This T cell receptor beta chain derives from a study of blood T cell repertoires in COVID-19. About the research overall: The United States, Italy and Spain were the sources of the acute and convalescent COVID-19 samples.

Per the original methods: From reference gene primer amplification, estimates of nucleated cell counts were derived. Here immunoSEQ multiplex PCR was the method, and the copy in TCRdb shows in-frame clones only, minus some. V, J and clone size were drawn from that table, and D and trimming were deduced from the DNA. Of fewer than 500,000 clones listed, 86% are singletons. The germline V gene has CDR1 SGHDN and CDR2 FVKESK. The CDR3 loop spans 16 amino acids. V was clipped by 4 bases and J by 0 bases, with 13 bases between them. The rearrangement links TRBV14 to TRBJ1-3, with D perhaps matching TRBD1 (5 bases). The source material was peripheral blood. The source is a woman in her thirties with active or convalescent COVID-19. CDR3 amino acids: CASSPTGGGSGNTIYF. DNA of the CDR3: TGTGCCAGCAGCCCCACCGGGGGTGGCTCTGGAAACACCATATATTTT.